The 2 T cell receptor beta chains below all came from one sample that was sequenced in a study of blood T cell repertoires in COVID-19. The data were produced by immunoSEQ multiplex PCR, yet TCRdb's version contains in-frame clones alone and is incomplete. The sample carries about 280,000 clones, roughly 89% recorded once. The specimen sequenced was peripheral blood. The receptors were gathered from a young woman with active or convalescent COVID-19.

This clone was observed a handful of times. The V gene is TRBV6-5, the J gene TRBJ1-2; D perhaps matches TRBD1 (5 bases). Trimming left V 0 bases short and J 7 bases short, with 6 bases between. CDR1 is MNHEY and CDR2 is SVGAGI in the germline V gene. The CDR3 has 12 amino acids. CDR3 region: CASSYSGVGYTF. CDR3 coding DNA: TGTGCCAGCAGTTACTCAGGGGTTGGCTACACCTTC.

V usage is TRBV20-1 and J usage is TRBJ2-7; possible D gene TRBD1, 5 bases. Germline V gene lookup returns CDR1 DFQATT and CDR2 SNEGSKA (reference sequence). The CDR3 is 11 amino acids. V was shortened by 6 bases and J by 4 bases, with 10 bases between the two germline ends. The CDR3 here is CSANQGYEQYF. Written as DNA, the CDR3 is TGCAGTGCCAACCAGGGATACGAGCAGTACTTC.